Listed here are 25 T cell receptor beta chains from one sample, sequenced in a study of blood T cell repertoires in COVID-19. Measured with immunoSEQ multiplex PCR; TCRdb has only the in-frame clones, and not every one. The table has about 400,000 clones, 75% to 90% seen once; the top ten hold over 1.1%. Sequencing was done on a sample of peripheral blood. The receptors derive from a woman between 25 and 40 years old with active or convalescent COVID-19.

The genes are TRBV19 and TRBJ1-2; weak D call: TRBD1 (5 bases). Trimming took 4 bases from V and 1 from J, leaving 7 bases between them. Germline V lookup: CDR1 LNHDA, CDR2 SQIVND (reference sequence). This CDR3 contains 13 residues. In DNA form, the CDR3 reads TGTGCCAGTAGTAGGGACTATAACTATGGCTACACCTTC. Its translation: CASSRDYNYGYTF.

This sequence joins TRBV7-2 and TRBJ2-1; 8 bases fit TRBD2. Germline V CDR1 and CDR2: SGHTA, FQGNSA. The CDR3 sequence is 13 residues long. V trimming: 10 bases; J trimming: 5 bases; junction bases outside the gene matches: 7. DNA of the CDR3: TGTGCCAAGCGGGGGCTGGGGAACAATGAGCAGTTCTTC. This sequence encodes CAKRGLGNNEQFF.

The chain has TRBV7-6 and TRBJ1-1; 9 bases agree with TRBD1. With 0 bases clipped from V and 3 bases from J, the junction kept 8 bases outside the gene matches. This CDR3 has 17 residues. Germline V lookup: CDR1 SGHVS, CDR2 FNYEAQ. The CDR3 protein is CASSLAIPGTGHTEAFF. CDR3 bases: TGTGCCAGCAGCTTAGCGATCCCCGGGACAGGGCACACTGAAGCTTTCTTT.

This chain joins TRBV6-5 and TRBJ2-2, with TRBD1 identical over 7 bases. CDR3 length: 16 amino acids. Germline trimming cut 0 bases from V and 3 bases from J; bases unmatched to any gene: 4. CDR1 is MNHEY, CDR2 SVGAGI, per germline. The CDR3 loop is CASSYSGQVDTGELFF. The CDR3 DNA is TGTGCCAGCAGTTACTCAGGACAGGTAGACACCGGGGAGCTGTTTTTT.

CDR3 coding DNA: TGTGCCAGCAGCTTGATATTAGCGTTTACAGATACGCAGTATTTT. Protein: CASSLILAFTDTQYF. The chain carries TRBV11-2 and TRBJ2-3; tentative D call: TRBD2 (5 bases). Germline loops: CDR1 SGHAT, CDR2 FQNNGV. Trimming cost V 3 bases and J 3 bases, with 13 bases left between them. The CDR3 loop spans 15 amino acids.

The chain combines TRBV19 with TRBJ1-2; 9 bases line up with TRBD1. Germline CDR1 LNHDA, CDR2 SQIVND (reference sequence). V shed 3 bases, J shed 6 bases, and the junction held 8 bases outside the gene matches. The CDR3 has 15 residues. The CDR3 nucleotides are TGTGCCAGTAGTATTTGGCGGACAGGGGTGGATGGCTACACCTTC. It codes for CASSIWRTGVDGYTF.

This clone was observed once. The chain uses TRBV28 and TRBJ2-3, with TRBD2 identical over 9 bases. Trimming took 6 bases from V and 0 from J; bases not matched to a gene: 1. The CDR3 has 14 residues. CDR1 is MDHEN, CDR2 SYDVKM, per germline. The CDR3 sequence: CASRSGGSTDTQYF. The CDR3, as DNA: TGTGCCAGCAGGAGCGGGGGGAGCACAGATACGCAGTATTTT.

The chain is built from TRBV14 and TRBJ1-2; TRBD1 agrees at 10 bases. The CDR3 spans 15 residues. Germline values: CDR1 SGHDN, CDR2 FVKESK. V lost 6 bases to trimming and J lost 5 bases; unmatched junction nucleotides: 9. CDR3 loop: CASSAGDRGLYGYTF. The DNA for the CDR3 is TGTGCCAGCAGTGCAGGGGACAGGGGACTATATGGCTACACCTTC.

CDR3 loop: CASSPGQGAYEQYF. For the CDR3, the DNA is TGTGCCAGCAGCCCGGGACAGGGGGCCTACGAGCAGTACTTC. The chain recombines TRBV7-2 with TRBJ2-7, with 11 bases that match TRBD1. The CDR3 covers 14 residues. The germline CDR1 and CDR2 sequences are SGHTA and FQGNSA. V was clipped by 5 bases and J by 2 bases; unmatched bases: 2.

V gene TRBV20-1 combines with J gene TRBJ2-1, with TRBD2 matching over 7 bases. There are 16 residues in the CDR3. J was trimmed by 0 bases and V by 3 bases; bases with no gene match: 8. The germline V gene encodes CDR1 DFQATT and CDR2 SNEGSKA (reference sequence). DNA of the CDR3: TGCAGTGCTAGTGATCGGGAGGTGATCTCCTACAATGAGCAGTTCTTC. This gives the protein CSASDREVISYNEQFF.

This chain connects TRBV4-1 to TRBJ2-7; 11 nucleotides agree with TRBD2. J was trimmed by 3 bases and V by 1 base; bases with no gene match: 2. From germline, CDR1 is MGHRA and CDR2 YSYEKL. This CDR3 contains 15 residues. The CDR3 sequence: CASSQGLAGIYEQYF. In DNA form, the CDR3 reads TGCGCCAGCAGCCAAGGACTAGCGGGGATCTACGAGCAGTACTTC.

The chain couples TRBV7-9 to TRBJ1-2, with D uncertain. CDR1 is SEHNR and CDR2 is FQNEAQ in the germline V gene (reference sequence). There are 15 residues in the CDR3. V was clipped by 5 bases and J by 2 bases, with 15 bases between them. Here the CDR3 reads CASSVKSTVNYGYTF. CDR3 DNA sequence: TGTGCCAGCAGCGTAAAATCTACAGTGAACTATGGCTACACCTTC.

The J gene is TRBJ2-3, the V gene TRBV28; 11 bases agree with TRBD2. Germline assignment: CDR1 MDHEN and CDR2 SYDVKM. The V gene end was trimmed by 2 bases and the J gene end by 4 bases; junction bases not matched to a gene: 8. This CDR3 has 17 amino acids. In DNA form, the CDR3 reads TGTGCCAGCAGTTTAGGCCGACTAGCGGGAAGTTCAGATACGCAGTATTTT. Translated, it gives CASSLGRLAGSSDTQYF.

The V call is TRBV10-1, the J call TRBJ2-1, with 10 bases that match TRBD1. CDR1 and CDR2 from the germline V gene are WNHNN and SYGVQD (reference sequence). Trimming at V came to 6 bases and at J to 7 bases, leaving 6 bases not matched to a gene. The CDR3 spans 14 residues. For the CDR3, the DNA is TGCGCCAGCAGCTCCCGGGACAGGGGTAATGAGCAGTTCTTC. Amino acids: CASSSRDRGNEQFF.

The genes are TRBV11-2 and TRBJ1-2; 8 bases agree with TRBD1. CDR3 length: 14 amino acids. Germline V gene sequence: CDR1 SGHAT, CDR2 FQNNGV. Losses at the gene ends were 5 bases for V and 8 bases for J; bases not matched to a gene: 10. In DNA form, the CDR3 reads TGTGCCAGCAGCACGACAGGGGTCGGAAGCGGCTACACCTTC. It codes for CASSTTGVGSGYTF. The full variable domain, completed using reference TRBV11-2 and TRBJ1-2, is EAGVAQSPRYKIIEKRQSVAFWCNPISGHATLYWYQQILGQGPKLLIQFQNNGVVDDSQLPKDRFSAERLKGVDSTLKIQPAKLEDSAVYLCASSTTGVGSGYTFGSGTRLTVV.

This chain uses TRBV10-1 with TRBJ2-7, with 9 nucleotides matching TRBD2. The CDR3 has 15 amino acids. V was clipped by 8 bases and J by 2 bases; unmatched bases: 10. Germline CDR1 WNHNN, CDR2 SYGVQD (reference sequence). CDR3 loop: CASSPGSGGPYEQYF. As DNA, the CDR3 is TGCGCCAGCTCCCCGGGTAGCGGGGGTCCCTACGAGCAGTACTTC.

In its sample, this clone was seen once. The rearrangement links TRBV5-4 to TRBJ2-3; 7 nucleotides align to TRBD1. The CDR3 contains 16 residues. V gave up 3 bases and J gave up 2 bases; unmatched junction bases: 9. Germline assignment: CDR1 SGHNT and CDR2 YYREEE (reference sequence). For the CDR3, the DNA is TGTGCCAGCAGCTGGGACAAAGGGGGCTACACAGATACGCAGTATTTT. It yields the protein CASSWDKGGYTDTQYF.

V is TRBV5-1 and J is TRBJ2-3, with 10 bases aligning to TRBD1. The CDR3 length is 14 residues. Germline V gene data show CDR1 as SGHRS and CDR2 as YFSETQ. J gave up 4 bases and V 4 bases, and 3 bases lay outside the gene matches. The chain's CDR3 is CASSQGQGADTQYF. The CDR3 coding sequence is TGCGCCAGCAGCCAAGGACAGGGGGCAGATACGCAGTATTTT.

The rearrangement links TRBV9 to TRBJ2-1, with 7 nucleotides matching TRBD2. The V gene end was trimmed by 1 base and the J gene end by 5 bases; junction bases not matched to a gene: 3. CDR1 is SGDLS, CDR2 YYNGEE, per germline. The CDR3 has 14 amino acids. In DNA, the CDR3 is TGTGCCAGCAGCGTACGGGGGGAGGACAATGAGCAGTTCTTC. This translates into CASSVRGEDNEQFF.

The V and J genes are TRBV11-2 and TRBJ2-3, with 10 bases fitting TRBD2. This CDR3 spans 16 amino acids. The V gene's germline CDR1 is SGHAT and CDR2 FQNNGV. Trimming cost V 4 bases and J 2 bases; bases outside gene matches: 6. CDR3 coding DNA: TGTGCCAGCAGCTCCGGACTAGCGGAGATCACAGATACGCAGTATTTT. Translating gives CASSSGLAEITDTQYF.

The CDR3 region has the DNA TGTGCCAGCAGCGCCGGAGGGACAGGACCTTTGAACACTGAAGCTTTCTTT. Translating gives CASSAGGTGPLNTEAFF. This rearrangement joins TRBV9 to TRBJ1-1; 8 bases map to TRBD1. J gave up 0 bases and V 3 bases, and 10 bases lay outside the gene matches. In germline, CDR1 is SGDLS, CDR2 YYNGEE. This CDR3 is 17 amino acids long.

This rearrangement joins TRBV11-2 to TRBJ2-7, with D possibly being TRBD1 (5 bases). CDR3 length equals 14 residues. With 4 bases removed from V and 3 bases from J, the gap between germline ends came to 13 bases. Germline CDR1 reads SGHAT; CDR2 reads FQNNGV. CDR3 DNA sequence: TGTGCCAGCAGCTATCAGCAGGGCGGCTACGAGCAGTACTTC. As protein: CASSYQQGGYEQYF. Variable domain in full (rest from reference TRBV11-2 and TRBJ2-7): EAGVAQSPRYKIIEKRQSVAFWCNPISGHATLYWYQQILGQGPKLLIQFQNNGVVDDSQLPKDRFSAERLKGVDSTLKIQPAKLEDSAVYLCASSYQQGGYEQYFGPGTRLTVT.

The rearrangement uses TRBV19 and TRBJ1-6; weak D call: TRBD1 (5 bases). CDR1 is LNHDA, CDR2 SQIVND, per germline (reference sequence). CDR3 size: 13 residues. The ends were cut back, 5 bases at V and 10 bases at J, with 12 bases in the middle. The CDR3 region is CASSPRTQSPLHF. The CDR3 DNA is TGTGCCAGTAGTCCGCGGACACAATCACCCCTCCACTTT.

This clone has just one count. The gene calls are TRBV6-5 and TRBJ2-1; TRBD1 aligns across 12 bases. V dropped 7 bases and J dropped 9; count of bases not matched to a gene: 10. Germline V lookup: CDR1 MNHEY, CDR2 SVGAGI. The CDR3 spans 15 residues. This chain's CDR3 is CASTEGGQGAGEQFF. CDR3 DNA: TGTGCCAGCACCGAAGGGGGACAGGGGGCGGGTGAGCAGTTCTTC.

The chain combines TRBV28 with TRBJ1-1; TRBD1 matches 9 bases. Germline loops: CDR1 MDHEN, CDR2 SYDVKM. The trim removed 5 bases at V and 4 bases at J, leaving 11 bases unmatched. There are 16 residues in the CDR3. CDR3 nucleotides: TGTGCCAGCAGTCCTCCATCTACAGGGGGCGTCACTGAAGCTTTCTTT. Its protein product is CASSPPSTGGVTEAFF.